This T cell receptor (beta chain) was captured in a study of blood T cell repertoires in COVID-19. Study-wide background: Whether acute or convalescent, the COVID-19 samples came from the United States, Italy and Spain. PBMCs, B-cell-depleted T cells, or T cells were the source of the cDNA or gDNA that made up the material.

V shed 4 bases and J 8 bases; nucleotides not matched to a gene: 8. Germline V gene data show CDR1 as SEHNR and CDR2 as FQNEAQ (reference sequence). The CDR3 spans 14 residues. The method was immunoSEQ multiplex PCR; TCRdb's version includes in-frame clones alone and lacks a portion of them. The sample includes under 250,000 clones, roughly four fifths of them seen just once. This clone was recorded a few times. The source is a man under 40 who had recovered from COVID-19. The specimen was peripheral blood. The chain has TRBV7-9 and TRBJ1-1; 9 bases agree with TRBD1. The DNA of the CDR3 is TGTGCCAGCAGCTCTCGGGACAGGGCTCGAGAAGCTTTCTTT. Protein sequence: CASSSRDRAREAFF.